This is a list of T cell receptor beta chains from one sample in a study of metastatic and nonmetastatic thyroid tumors. TCRdb re-called clones via MiXCR from the PCR reads. Here the sample spans 8,000 to 10,000 clones, 22% being singletons. The sequenced material came from adjacent normal tissue. Source of these receptors: a female donor with papillary thyroid cancer or a benign thyroid nodule (not recorded which). Some clones in this sample may be carry-over from other donors' samples. Each CDR3 is given with its conserved first and last residue. A D gene is named only where the DNA matches it firmly. Not every row has a clone size; where given, it reads once, few, many or a size class.

v_gene: TRBV14; d_gene: TRBD2; abundance: -; j_gene: TRBJ2-7; CDR3aa: CASSQTSGISYEQYF; CDR3nt: TGTGCCAGCAGCCAGACTAGCGGGATTTCCTACGAGCAGTACTTC
v_gene: TRBV15; d_gene: -; abundance: many; j_gene: TRBJ2-1; CDR3aa: CATSRAPGRDYNEQFF; CDR3nt: TGTGCCACCAGCAGAGCCCCGGGCAGGGATTACAATGAGCAGTTCTTC
v_gene: TRBV18; d_gene: -; abundance: -; j_gene: TRBJ1-1; CDR3aa: CASSPRVASNTEAFF; CDR3nt: TGTGCCAGCTCACCAAGGGTGGCTTCGAACACTGAAGCTTTCTTT
v_gene: TRBV9; d_gene: TRBD1; abundance: many; j_gene: TRBJ2-7; CDR3aa: CASSVDRGASSYEQYF; CDR3nt: TGTGCCAGCAGCGTGGACAGGGGCGCCTCCTCCTACGAGCAGTACTTC
v_gene: TRBV27; d_gene: -; abundance: medium-sized; j_gene: TRBJ2-2; CDR3aa: CASSSDRRGTGELFF; CDR3nt: TGTGCCAGCAGTTCGGACCGGCGGGGCACCGGGGAGCTGTTTTTT
v_gene: TRBV27; d_gene: -; abundance: few; j_gene: TRBJ1-1; CDR3aa: CASSLKGLSTEAFF; CDR3nt: TGCGCCAGCAGCTTAAAGGGGCTTTCGACTGAAGCTTTCTTT
v_gene: TRBV11-2; d_gene: -; abundance: -; j_gene: TRBJ1-1; CDR3aa: CASSSDQGANTEAFF; CDR3nt: TGTGCCAGCAGCTCAGACCAGGGAGCGAACACTGAAGCTTTCTTT
v_gene: TRBV10-3; d_gene: -; abundance: many; j_gene: TRBJ1-1; CDR3aa: CAITQDGTEAFF; CDR3nt: TGTGCCATCACGCAGGACGGCACTGAAGCTTTCTTT
v_gene: TRBV28; d_gene: -; abundance: many; j_gene: TRBJ1-4; CDR3aa: CASSFRGTGGYNEKLFF; CDR3nt: TGTGCCAGCAGTTTTCGGGGTACAGGAGGTTATAATGAAAAACTGTTTTTT
v_gene: TRBV2; d_gene: -; abundance: medium-sized; j_gene: TRBJ1-2; CDR3aa: CAQKASTSYGYTF; CDR3nt: TGTGCCCAAAAGGCTTCTACTTCCTATGGCTACACCTTC
v_gene: TRBV2; d_gene: -; abundance: many; j_gene: TRBJ2-2; CDR3aa: CASRAEANTGELFF; CDR3nt: TGTGCCAGCAGAGCGGAGGCGAACACCGGGGAGCTGTTTTTT